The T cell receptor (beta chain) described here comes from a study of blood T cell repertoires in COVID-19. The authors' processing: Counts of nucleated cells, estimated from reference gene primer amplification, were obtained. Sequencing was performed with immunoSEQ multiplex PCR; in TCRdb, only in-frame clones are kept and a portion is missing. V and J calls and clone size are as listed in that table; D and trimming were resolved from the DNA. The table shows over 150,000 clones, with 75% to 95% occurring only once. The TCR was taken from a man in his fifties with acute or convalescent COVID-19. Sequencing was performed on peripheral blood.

DNA of the CDR3: TGTGCCAGCAGTTTAATCCGTGCTGGGGGGGCGACTGAAGCTTTCTTT. It is translated as CASSLIRAGGATEAFF. The chain uses TRBV28 and TRBJ1-1, with a possible D match to TRBD1 (6 bases). This CDR3 spans 16 amino acids. Germline CDR1 MDHEN, CDR2 SYDVKM. The V gene lost 2 bases and the J gene lost 5 bases, with 18 bases spanning the gap.